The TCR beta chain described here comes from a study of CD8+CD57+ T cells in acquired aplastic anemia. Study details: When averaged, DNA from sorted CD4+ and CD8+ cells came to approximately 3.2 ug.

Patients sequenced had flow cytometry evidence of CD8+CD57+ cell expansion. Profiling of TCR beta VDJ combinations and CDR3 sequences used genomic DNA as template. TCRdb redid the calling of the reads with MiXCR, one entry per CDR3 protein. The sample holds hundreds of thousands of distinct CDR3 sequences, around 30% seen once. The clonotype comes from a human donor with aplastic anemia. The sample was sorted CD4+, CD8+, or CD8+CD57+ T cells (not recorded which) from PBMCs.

The CDR3 region is CASSIAGRANYGYTF. CDR3 coding DNA: TGTGCCAGCAGCATTGCGGGTAGAGCTAACTATGGCTACACCTTC. The chain employs TRBV5-8 and TRBJ1-2; D uncertain. Germline-derived CDR1 and CDR2 are SGHTS and YDEGEE. Trimming removed 4 bases at V and 0 bases at J, with 13 bases between. This CDR3 has 15 amino acids.